These 11 T cell receptor beta chains originate from one sample sequenced in a study of PD-1 blockade in classical Hodgkin lymphoma. No patient escaped relapse after autologous stem cell transplantation, and brentuximab vedotin exposure varied. Assay: immunoSEQ multiplex PCR; the TCRdb copy retains only in-frame clones and omits some. Of thousands of clones in the sample, roughly 86% were seen once. The specimen was peripheral blood mononuclear cells (PBMCs), collected at baseline. The receptors shown here come from a human donor with classical Hodgkin lymphoma.

About this clone itself: Relative to the germline gene, one junction end is altered; a read error may explain this. The chain has TRBV7-2 and TRBJ2-2; no reliable D call. The germline V gene encodes CDR1 SGHTA and CDR2 FQGNSA. This CDR3 spans 15 amino acids. DNA of the CDR3: TGTGCCAGCAGCGCTCAGGCAGAGATCACCCGGGAGCTGTTTTTT. Encoded protein: CASSAQAEITRELFF.

The gene calls are TRBV11-2 and TRBJ2-5; no reliable D call. Trimming left V 1 base short and J 2 bases short, with 14 bases between. CDR3 length equals 16 residues. Germline-derived CDR1 and CDR2 are SGHAT and FQNNGV. The CDR3 bases are TGTGCCAGCAGCTTAGTAGCTTTAACACTACAAGAGACCCAGTACTTC. This translates into CASSLVALTLQETQYF.

The rearrangement links TRBV19 to TRBJ1-1, with TRBD1 identical over 7 bases. V dropped 9 bases and J dropped 1; count of bases not matched to a gene: 2. The germline V gene encodes CDR1 LNHDA and CDR2 SQIVND (reference sequence). The CDR3 is made up of 12 amino acids. CDR3 region: CASGTANTEAFF. DNA of the CDR3: TGTGCCAGCGGGACAGCGAACACTGAAGCTTTCTTT. Full variable domain (remainder filled in from reference TRBV19 and TRBJ1-1): DGGITQSPKYLFRKEGQNVTLSCEQNLNHDAMYWYRQDPGQGLRLIYYSQIVNDFQKGDIAEGYSVSREKKESFPLTVTSAQKNPTAFYLCASGTANTEAFFGQGTRLTVV.

In its sample, this clone was seen once. The V and J genes are TRBV19 and TRBJ1-6; TRBD1 matches at 8 bases. The germline gives CDR1 LNHDA, CDR2 SQIVND (reference sequence). V lost 7 bases to trimming and J lost 7 bases; unmatched junction nucleotides: 9. The CDR3 has 15 residues. The CDR3: CASTLTGVPNSPLHF. CDR3 sequence (DNA): TGTGCCAGTACCCTGACAGGGGTACCAAATTCACCCCTCCACTTT.

CDR3 in DNA: TGTGCCAGCAGTGAAGACCAGGGGTCCGGGGAGCTGTTTTTT. Translating gives CASSEDQGSGELFF. This sequence joins TRBV6-1 and TRBJ2-2; D possibly corresponds to TRBD1 (6 bases). V was pared by 1 base and J by 6 bases, with 9 bases between. CDR1 is MNHNS and CDR2 is SASEGT in the germline V gene. The CDR3 has 14 amino acids.

V usage is TRBV19 and J usage is TRBJ1-2, with 7 bases identical to TRBD1. CDR1 and CDR2 from the germline V gene are LNHDA and SQIVND (reference sequence). V lost 1 base to trimming and J lost 6 bases; unmatched junction nucleotides: 8. The CDR3 consists of 15 residues. The chain's CDR3 is CASSIVDRATDGYTF. CDR3 sequence (DNA): TGTGCCAGTAGTATAGTTGACAGGGCGACGGATGGCTACACCTTC.

V is TRBV7-9 and J is TRBJ1-3; TRBD1 matches 8 bases. V trimming: 4 bases; J trimming: 2 bases; junction bases outside the gene matches: 10. Germline V gene sequence: CDR1 SEHNR, CDR2 FQNEAQ (reference sequence). The CDR3 consists of 17 residues. The CDR3 protein is CASSSTSTGEAGNTIYF. The DNA for the CDR3 is TGTGCCAGCAGCTCAACATCGACAGGGGAGGCTGGAAACACCATATATTTT. The full variable domain, its missing parts supplied by reference TRBV7-9 and TRBJ1-3, is DTGVSQNPRHKITKRGQNVTFRCDPISEHNRLYWYRQTLGQGPEFLTYFQNEAQLEKSRLLSDRFSAERPKGSFSTLEIQRTEQGDSAMYLCASSSTSTGEAGNTIYFGEGSWLTVV.

The chain couples TRBV19 to TRBJ2-3, with TRBD2 identical over 12 bases. The CDR3 sequence is 20 residues long. CDR1 LNHDA and CDR2 SQIVND come from the germline V gene (reference sequence). With 2 bases clipped from V and 0 bases from J, the junction kept 12 bases outside the gene matches. In DNA form, the CDR3 reads TGTGCCAGTAGTATATCGGGGCTAGCGGGAGGGCCCAGCAGCACAGATACGCAGTATTTT. It specifies CASSISGLAGGPSSTDTQYF.

The chain employs TRBV10-1 and TRBJ2-3, with 7 nucleotides matching TRBD2. This CDR3 has 15 residues. J lost 6 bases, V lost 0 bases, and 6 bases had no gene match. Germline assignment: CDR1 WNHNN and CDR2 SYGVQD (reference sequence). Here the CDR3 reads CASSESAGAGDTQYF. CDR3 DNA sequence: TGCGCCAGCAGTGAGTCTGCGGGAGCGGGGGATACGCAGTATTTT.

CDR3 region: CASTPPDGLANTGELFF. The DNA of the CDR3 is TGTGCCAGTACTCCCCCCGACGGACTCGCGAACACCGGGGAGCTGTTTTTT. The chain joins TRBV19 to TRBJ2-2; a weak D match, TRBD2 (5 bases). This CDR3 has 17 residues. The germline V and J ends were trimmed by 7 bases and 0 bases, with 18 bases remaining between them. Germline assignment: CDR1 LNHDA and CDR2 SQIVND (reference sequence).

The V call is TRBV11-2, the J call TRBJ2-5; a weak D match, TRBD1 (5 bases). From germline, CDR1 is SGHAT and CDR2 FQNNGV. This CDR3 has 14 residues. Trimming pared 1 base from V and 2 bases from J, leaving 8 bases between. As DNA, the CDR3 is TGTGCCAGCAGCTTAGGGGCAGGGCAAGAGACCCAGTACTTC. Its translation: CASSLGAGQETQYF.